Below, 26 T cell receptor beta chains from the same sample are listed, as sequenced in a study of beta chain features in type 1 diabetes. The whole isolated RNA underwent reverse transcription, so sequencing captured expressed TCRB transcripts. Assay used: immunoSEQ multiplex PCR; TCRdb lists only in-frame clones, some missing. In the table there are under 350,000 clones, about 8% of which are singletons. Sequenced input: central memory CD4+ T cells from blood. The receptor source for this set is a young woman in good health.

CDR3: CSARADNEQFF. CDR3 DNA: TGCAGTGCTAGGGCCGATAATGAGCAGTTCTTC. The gene calls are TRBV20-1 and TRBJ2-1; D gene uncertain. Germline CDR1 and CDR2: DFQATT and SNEGSKA (reference sequence). The CDR3 is made up of 11 amino acids. V gave up 3 bases and J gave up 7 bases, with 7 bases separating them.

The chain joins TRBV6-1 to TRBJ2-1; 10 bases align to TRBD2. Germline CDR1 MNHNS, CDR2 SASEGT. The CDR3 length is 16 residues. Trimming at V came to 2 bases and at J to 4 bases, leaving 5 bases not matched to a gene. The CDR3 nucleotides read TGTGCCAGCAGTGAAAGGGCTAGCGGGAGATACAATGAGCAGTTCTTC. Translation: CASSERASGRYNEQFF.

This clone was counted many times. The rearrangement links TRBV10-3 to TRBJ1-4; unclear D gene. Germline CDR1 and CDR2: ENHRY and SYGVKD. V was clipped by 3 bases and J by 5 bases, with 7 bases between them. The CDR3 consists of 13 residues. The CDR3 coding sequence is TGTGCCATCAGTGACAGCCTGAATGAAAAACTGTTTTTT. It specifies CAISDSLNEKLFF.

The sample holds a few counts of this clone. The chain has TRBV30 and TRBJ2-5; D is tentatively TRBD1 or TRBD2 (5 bases each). This CDR3 is built from 14 residues. V was clipped by 2 bases and J by 3 bases, with 13 bases between them. Per the germline V gene, CDR1 is GTSNPN and CDR2 is SVGIG (reference sequence). CDR3 nucleotide sequence: TGTGCCTGGAGTCACCGGGGCCTTAAAGAGACCCAGTACTTC. It translates to CAWSHRGLKETQYF.

This clone was seen at least ten times. The V and J genes are TRBV7-2 and TRBJ2-7; D possibly corresponds to TRBD2 (5 bases). Germline V CDR1 and CDR2: SGHTA, FQGNSA. V shed 1 base and J shed 3 bases, with 10 bases lying between them. This CDR3 is built from 14 residues. This chain's CDR3 is CASSLVEGIYEQYF. DNA of the CDR3: TGTGCCAGCAGCTTAGTAGAGGGAATCTACGAGCAGTACTTC.

The V gene is TRBV7-2, the J gene TRBJ1-1; D is possibly TRBD1 (5 bases). This CDR3 contains 14 residues. V was cut by 2 bases and J by 3 bases, with 10 bases left in between. The germline V gene has CDR1 SGHTA and CDR2 FQGNSA. CDR3 sequence: CASSLWGGDTEAFF. The DNA of the CDR3 is TGTGCCAGCAGCTTATGGGGAGGGGACACTGAAGCTTTCTTT. Drawing the rest from reference TRBV7-2 and TRBJ1-1, the complete variable domain is GAGVSQSPSNKVTEKGKDVELRCDPISGHTALYWYRQSLGQGLEFLIYFQGNSAPDKSGLPSDRFSAERTGGSVSTLTIQRTQQEDSAVYLCASSLWGGDTEAFFGQGTRLTVV.

This clone occurred once. The V and J genes are TRBV6-1 and TRBJ2-1; D gene unclear. V was trimmed by 8 bases and J by 0 bases, leaving 11 bases between them. Germline V lookup: CDR1 MNHNS, CDR2 SASEGT. CDR3 size: 14 residues. CDR3 amino acids: CASEKQSSYNEQFF. CDR3 coding DNA: TGTGCCAGCGAGAAGCAGAGCTCCTACAATGAGCAGTTCTTC.

This clone has a handful of counts. The chain employs TRBV7-6 and TRBJ1-6; maybe TRBD1 (5 bases). V was clipped by 5 bases and J by 5 bases, with 13 bases between them. The V gene's germline CDR1 is SGHVS and CDR2 FNYEAQ. The CDR3 is 15 amino acids. CDR3 DNA: TGTGCCAGCAGCCAAGAAGGGACCGATAATTCACCCCTCCACTTT. Translating gives CASSQEGTDNSPLHF. The entire variable domain, with the rest obtained from reference TRBV7-6 and TRBJ1-6, is as follows: GAGVSQSPRYKVTKRGQDVALRCDPISGHVSLYWYRQALGQGPEFLTYFNYEAQQDKSGLPNDRFSAERPEGSISTLTIQRTEQRDSAMYRCASSQEGTDNSPLHFGNGTRLTVT.

This clone was counted only a few times. V is TRBV7-8 and J is TRBJ2-7; D is uncertain. There are 14 residues in the CDR3. Trimming shortened V by 1 base and J by 2 bases, and 9 bases separated the two germline ends. Germline assignment: CDR1 SGHVS and CDR2 FQNEAQ. Here the CDR3 DNA reads TGTGCCAGCAGCTTAGATTCGTGGACCTACGAGCAGTACTTC. Translating gives CASSLDSWTYEQYF.

The CDR3 sequence: CAISEAGDSYEQYV. DNA of the CDR3: TGTGCCATCAGTGAGGCGGGGGACTCCTACGAGCAGTACGTC. This chain joins TRBV10-3 and TRBJ2-7; 7 nucleotides align to TRBD2. Germline values: CDR1 ENHRY, CDR2 SYGVKD. The ends lost 2 bases at V and 0 bases at J; junction bases unmatched: 1. The CDR3 runs to 14 residues.

In its sample, this clone was seen a few times. The chain couples TRBV4-3 to TRBJ2-5; possible D gene TRBD2, 8 bases. The CDR3 has 17 residues. CDR1 is LGHNA, CDR2 YSLEER, per germline. V gave up 4 bases and J gave up 4 bases, with 22 bases separating them. Here the CDR3 reads CASSPGGAGGLRETQYF. The CDR3, as DNA: TGCGCCAGCAGCCCAGGGGGTGCGGGGGGTCTTAGAGAGACCCAGTACTTC.

The rearrangement uses TRBV6-6 and TRBJ1-5; D remains unclear. V lost 3 bases, J lost 3 bases, and 12 bases lay in between. The CDR3 is 15 amino acids. In germline, CDR1 is MNHNY, CDR2 SVGAGI (reference sequence). CDR3 DNA sequence: TGTGCCAGCAGTTATGCCGGAGGGCTCAATCAGCCCCAGCATTTT. Translation: CASSYAGGLNQPQHF.

In its sample, this clone was seen a few times. The chain uses TRBV6-1 and TRBJ2-3, with a possible D match to TRBD2 (5 bases). The germline V gene has CDR1 MNHNS and CDR2 SASEGT. The CDR3 sequence is 13 residues long. Trimming left V 2 bases short and J 3 bases short, with 6 bases between. CDR3 DNA: TGTGCCAGCAGTGAACCGGGGACAGATACGCAGTATTTT. It yields the protein CASSEPGTDTQYF.

This clone was recorded a few times. Other DNA sequences from this sample encode an identical CDR3 as well. The chain links TRBV9 to TRBJ1-6; 11 bases align to TRBD1. The CDR3 sequence is 13 residues long. Looked up from germline, CDR1 is SGDLS and CDR2 is YYNGEE. V was clipped by 3 bases and J by 10 bases; unmatched bases: 0. CDR3 protein: CASSGTGGSPLHF. The CDR3 DNA follows: TGTGCCAGCAGCGGGACAGGGGGCTCACCCCTCCACTTT.

The CDR3 spells CATSGGAGETQYF. The CDR3 DNA reads TGTGCCACCAGCGGGGGCGCGGGGGAGACCCAGTACTTC. The genes are TRBV15 and TRBJ2-5, with D perhaps being TRBD1 or TRBD2 (6 bases each). This CDR3 has 13 amino acids. Trimming left V 5 bases short and J 5 bases short, with 12 bases between. CDR1 is LNHNV and CDR2 is YYDKDF in the germline V gene (reference sequence).

Notes on this clone: One junction end disagrees with the germline gene, perhaps due to a read error. The chain employs TRBV6-6 and TRBJ1-2, with a possible D match to TRBD1 (6 bases). In germline, CDR1 is MNHNY, CDR2 SVGAGI (reference sequence). The CDR3 is 14 residues long. DNA of the CDR3: TGTGCCAGCAGTTACTCCGCGGCGGCAGGGGATTCCCTTTTC. It specifies CASSYSAAAGDSLF.

The chain combines TRBV5-1 with TRBJ2-1, with TRBD2 identical over 10 bases. V gave up 2 bases and J gave up 8 bases; unmatched junction bases: 13. Germline lookup yields CDR1 SGHRS and CDR2 YFSETQ. The CDR3 has 17 amino acids. The CDR3 spells CASSFRLAGGSKDEQFF. CDR3 DNA: TGCGCCAGCAGCTTCCGATTAGCGGGAGGAAGCAAGGATGAGCAGTTCTTC.

This clone came up a few times. The chain couples TRBV6-5 to TRBJ1-2; 10 nucleotides match TRBD1. The germline V gene encodes CDR1 MNHEY and CDR2 SVGAGI. The CDR3 loop spans 15 amino acids. J lost 4 bases, V lost 5 bases, and 7 bases had no gene match. The CDR3 nucleotides are TGTGCCAGCAGTCCCGGGACAGGGGCCTTCTATGGCTACACCTTC. It codes for CASSPGTGAFYGYTF.

This clone was detected only a few times. The chain recombines TRBV9 with TRBJ2-3; TRBD2 aligns across 7 bases. V dropped 2 bases and J dropped 6; count of bases not matched to a gene: 6. CDR1 and CDR2 (germline): SGDLS, YYNGEE. The CDR3 has 14 amino acids. The CDR3 nucleotides read TGTGCCAGCAGCGTGAGCGGGATGAGCGATACGCAGTATTTT. Its translation is CASSVSGMSDTQYF.

The chain couples TRBV9 to TRBJ2-2; D is perhaps TRBD1 or TRBD2 (5 bases each). The CDR3 is 15 residues long. The V gene lost 8 bases and the J gene lost 5 bases, with 19 bases spanning the gap. Germline V gene lookup returns CDR1 SGDLS and CDR2 YYNGEE. This chain's CDR3 is CASGDRSGTTGELFF. The DNA for the CDR3 is TGTGCCAGTGGGGACCGGTCAGGCACGACCGGGGAGCTGTTTTTT.

The rearrangement joins TRBV20-1 to TRBJ2-3; unclear D gene. V lost 3 bases to trimming and J lost 2 bases, with 3 bases between them. This CDR3 comprises 11 residues. Per germline, CDR1 DFQATT and CDR2 SNEGSKA (reference sequence). In nucleotides, the CDR3 is TGCAGTGCTAGCCCCACAGATACGCAGTATTTT. Amino acids: CSASPTDTQYF.

V and J are TRBV7-9 and TRBJ2-3, with D perhaps matching TRBD1 (5 bases). Trimming stripped 11 bases from V and 8 bases from J, with 20 bases between. The CDR3 totals 13 residues. Germline V gene sequence: CDR1 SEHNR, CDR2 FQNEAQ (reference sequence). Here the CDR3 reads CASGGTAQATQYF. Here the CDR3 DNA reads TGTGCCTCCGGTGGTACGGCACAGGCTACGCAGTATTTT.

This chain joins TRBV27 and TRBJ2-6; 7 bases line up with TRBD1. Germline-derived CDR1 and CDR2 are MNHEY and SMNVEV (reference sequence). V shed 6 bases and J 0 bases; nucleotides not matched to a gene: 8. The CDR3 is made up of 17 amino acids. The CDR3 reads CASRRTGRRSGANVLTF. The CDR3 coding sequence is TGTGCCAGCAGGAGGACAGGCCGTCGCTCTGGGGCCAACGTCCTGACTTTC.

The V and J genes are TRBV2 and TRBJ1-1; 9 positions agree with TRBD1. The length of the CDR3 is 14 residues. CDR1 SNHLY and CDR2 FYNNEI come from the germline V gene. Trimming removed 4 bases from V and 5 bases from J; junction bases left unmatched: 5. CDR3: CASSGQGEGTEAFF. The CDR3 DNA follows: TGTGCCAGCAGTGGACAGGGGGAGGGAACTGAAGCTTTCTTT.

The sample holds a few counts of this clone. The chain recombines TRBV18 with TRBJ2-5; D might be TRBD1 or TRBD2, each matching 5 bases. V lost 5 bases and J 4 bases, leaving 14 bases between the germline ends. From germline, CDR1 is KGHSH and CDR2 LQKENI. The CDR3 totals 14 residues. The CDR3 DNA sequence: TGTGCCAGCTCATACCGAGGTGGGGGAGAGACCCAGTACTTC. It translates to CASSYRGGGETQYF.

The chain has TRBV7-2 and TRBJ2-3; 11 nucleotides agree with TRBD2. V shed 1 base, J shed 0 bases, and the junction held 3 bases outside the gene matches. CDR3 size: 17 residues. The germline gives CDR1 SGHTA, CDR2 FQGNSA. CDR3 protein: CASSLGRTSGSTDTQYF. Here the CDR3 DNA reads TGTGCCAGCAGCTTAGGGAGGACTAGCGGGAGCACAGATACGCAGTATTTT.